These 23 T cell receptor beta chains originate from one sample sequenced in a study of Graves' ophthalmopathy and Graves' hyperthyroidism. Amplification targeted the TCR beta CDR3 regions, with RNA transcripts as the source material. First-round RT-PCR relied on HTBI primers, and a second-round multiplex PCR came next. In TCRdb, the multiplex PCR reads were re-called with MiXCR into one record per CDR3 protein. The repertoire holds around 1.1 million distinct CDR3 sequences, with about 35% as singletons. Sequenced: peripheral blood or thyroid tissue (not recorded which). These receptors all come from an adult man with Graves' hyperthyroidism.

The chain combines TRBV19 with TRBJ1-4; 8 positions match TRBD1. CDR3 length: 19 residues. Germline values: CDR1 LNHDA, CDR2 SQIVND (reference sequence). Trimming took 5 bases from V and 8 from J; bases not matched to a gene: 22. The CDR3 region has the DNA TGTGCCAGTAGTGGTTCGTCTGCAGGGGGCCCTTTGGAAGAGGAAAAACTGTTTTTT. It translates to CASSGSSAGGPLEEEKLFF.

Notes on this clonotype: The conserved final phenylalanine or tryptophan is absent from the CDR3, which likely points to a read error. The limits of the CDR3 on the DNA are not certain, so only TCRdb's listed CDR3 is given. V is TRBV10-3 and J is TRBJ2-7; the DNA was not compared with TRBD2, the D call given in the table. Including both end residues, the CDR3 is 11 amino acids long. Germline V gene sequence: CDR1 ENHRY, CDR2 SYGVKD. The CDR3 loop is CATKTRGSGDT.

Comment on this clonotype: Since the CDR3 does not end with the conserved phenylalanine or tryptophan, this likely comes from a read error. Because the CDR3's place on the DNA is in doubt, the DNA is left out and the CDR3 is given as listed by TCRdb. The CDR3: CSVGGSGGNY. This chain links TRBV29-1 with TRBJ1-1; the D call in the table, TRBD1, was not verified against the DNA. Germline V gene data show CDR1 as SQVTM and CDR2 as ANQGSEA. The CDR3 sequence runs 10 residues, both termini included.

This clonotype showed up just a few times. This chain joins TRBV7-8 and TRBJ1-2; no definite D call. There are 13 residues in the CDR3. With 2 bases removed from V and 8 bases from J, the gap between germline ends came to 12 bases. CDR1 is SGHVS, CDR2 FQNEAQ, per germline. CDR3 DNA: TGTGCCAGCAGCTTACTGTCGCGGAGAGGCTACACCTTC. It is translated as CASSLLSRRGYTF.

This clonotype was detected many times. This chain joins TRBV12-3 or TRBV12-4 and TRBJ2-7; 7 nucleotides line up with TRBD2. Germline trimming cut 5 bases from V and 7 bases from J; bases unmatched to any gene: 2. CDR3 length: 11 residues. CDR3 nucleotide sequence: TGTGCCAGCAGTGAGGGAGGGGAGCAGTACTTC. Its translation: CASSEGGEQYF.

This clonotype was seen many times. The chain joins TRBV7-9 to TRBJ2-5; 8 bases align to TRBD1. V dropped 5 bases and J dropped 5; count of bases not matched to a gene: 10. The CDR3 consists of 15 residues. The germline gives CDR1 SEHNR, CDR2 FQNEAQ (reference sequence). CDR3 in amino acids: CASSRASGGPETQYF. The CDR3, as DNA: TGTGCCAGCAGCCGAGCTTCAGGGGGCCCTGAGACCCAGTACTTC.

This clonotype was found many times. CDR3: CASSGQGAGNTIYF. As DNA, the CDR3 is TGTGCCAGCAGCGGACAGGGTGCCGGAAACACCATATATTTT. The chain couples TRBV2 to TRBJ1-3; 8 bases line up with TRBD1. CDR3 size: 14 residues. The V gene's germline CDR1 is SNHLY and CDR2 FYNNEI. V was pared by 6 bases and J by 4 bases, with 5 bases of the junction left unmatched.

This clonotype was seen at least ten times. The CDR3 loop is CASSLWVNQPQHF. The CDR3 DNA follows: TGCGCCAGCAGCTTATGGGTGAATCAGCCCCAGCATTTT. The chain links TRBV5-1 to TRBJ1-5; D uncertain. From germline, CDR1 is SGHRS and CDR2 YFSETQ. The V and J ends lost 2 bases and 4 bases respectively, with 7 bases between them. CDR3 length equals 13 residues.

This clonotype came up many times. CDR3 coding DNA: TGTGCCAGCAGTCTTCGGACAGGGAACAATCAGCCCCAGCATTTT. It translates to CASSLRTGNNQPQHF. J is TRBJ1-5 and V is TRBV12-3 or TRBV12-4; 8 nucleotides match TRBD1. V lost 5 bases, J lost 3 bases, and 6 bases stayed unmatched. The CDR3 is 15 residues long.

This chain links TRBV30 with TRBJ1-2, with D unclear. The germline CDR1 and CDR2 sequences are GTSNPN and SVGIG (reference sequence). V shed 2 bases and J shed 8 bases, with 9 bases lying between them. The CDR3 consists of 11 residues. The CDR3 DNA reads as TGTGCCTGGAGTACGTCGGGGGGCTACACCTTC. Amino acids: CAWSTSGGYTF.

V gene TRBV6-5 combines with J gene TRBJ2-6; 9 bases agree with TRBD1. Trimming took 5 bases from V and 0 from J; bases not matched to a gene: 5. Germline V gene data show CDR1 as MNHEY and CDR2 as SVGAGI. The CDR3 extends over 17 amino acids. CDR3 nucleotide sequence: TGTGCCAGCAGTGAAAACAGGGGGCACTCTGGGGCCAACGTCCTGACTTTC. Translated: CASSENRGHSGANVLTF.

This clonotype was detected ten times or more. The chain employs TRBV11-3 and TRBJ1-2; weak D call: TRBD1 (6 bases). CDR3 length: 12 residues. Between the trimmed V and J ends, which lost 9 bases and 9 bases, there was a span of 17 bases. Germline V gives CDR1 SGHNT, CDR2 YENEEA. The chain's CDR3 is CARRTALCRYTF. The DNA of the CDR3 is TGTGCCAGAAGGACAGCCCTATGCCGCTACACCTTC. Complete variable domain (other parts from reference TRBV11-3 and TRBJ1-2): EAGVVQSPRYKIIEKKQPVAFWCNPISGHNTLYWYLQNLGQGPELLIRYENEEAVDDSQLPKDRFSAERLKGVDSTLKIQPAELGDSAVYLCARRTALCRYTFGSGTRLTVV.

This clonotype was found many times. The chain carries TRBV15 and TRBJ1-4; 7 positions match TRBD1. The V and J ends lost 4 bases and 3 bases, in that order; junction bases with no gene match: 5. Germline loops: CDR1 LNHNV, CDR2 YYDKDF (reference sequence). This CDR3 is 15 amino acids long. The chain's CDR3 is CATSTDRAANEKLFF. Written as DNA, the CDR3 is TGTGCCACCAGCACAGACAGGGCAGCTAATGAAAAACTGTTTTTT. Looking up the rest from reference TRBV15 and TRBJ1-4 gives the full variable domain: DAMVIQNPRYQVTQFGKPVTLSCSQTLNHNVMYWYQQKSSQAPKLLFHYYDKDFNNEADTPDNFQSRRPNTSFCFLDIRSPGLGDTAMYLCATSTDRAANEKLFFGSGTQLSVL.

This rearrangement joins TRBV2 to TRBJ2-5; D gene ambiguous. The CDR3 runs to 11 residues. Germline lookup yields CDR1 SNHLY and CDR2 FYNNEI. The germline V and J ends were trimmed by 3 bases and 7 bases, with 6 bases remaining between them. The CDR3 DNA reads TGTGCCAGCAGTGACCAGGTGACCCAGTACTTC. Translated, it gives CASSDQVTQYF.

This clonotype was seen at least ten times. The J gene is TRBJ1-1, the V gene TRBV10-3; D is unclear. The CDR3 loop spans 15 amino acids. Trimming pared 2 bases from V and 5 bases from J, leaving 15 bases between. Germline V gives CDR1 ENHRY, CDR2 SYGVKD. CDR3: CAISETDTGRTEAFF. The CDR3 DNA follows: TGTGCCATCAGTGAGACTGATACGGGGAGGACTGAAGCTTTCTTT.

In its sample, this clonotype was seen a few times. The V gene is TRBV7-9, the J gene TRBJ2-3; weak D call: TRBD1 (6 bases). V lost 1 base and J lost 4, with 12 bases in between. Germline V gives CDR1 SEHNR, CDR2 FQNEAQ (reference sequence). There are 15 residues in the CDR3. This CDR3 is CASSLVPGVADTQYF. CDR3 DNA: TGTGCCAGCAGCTTAGTGCCAGGGGTGGCAGATACGCAGTATTTT.

V gene TRBV2 combines with J gene TRBJ1-5, with 10 bases matching TRBD1. This CDR3 comprises 13 residues. Germline CDR1 is SNHLY and CDR2 is FYNNEI. The V gene end was trimmed by 8 bases and the J gene end by 7 bases; junction bases not matched to a gene: 5. CDR3 nucleotides: TGTGCCAGCGTCCGGGACAGGGGCCAGCCCCAGCATTTT. Its protein is CASVRDRGQPQHF.

This clonotype was recorded at least ten times. CDR3 DNA: TGTGCCAGCAAAGAGGACAGGGGGGCCTATGGCTACACCTTC. Its translation is CASKEDRGAYGYTF. This chain joins TRBV9 and TRBJ1-2, with 10 positions matching TRBD1. Germline V gene sequence: CDR1 SGDLS, CDR2 YYNGEE. J lost 4 bases, V lost 6 bases, and 6 bases had no gene match. This CDR3 has 14 amino acids.

The chain uses TRBV2 and TRBJ2-1, with 9 bases fitting TRBD2. V dropped 8 bases and J dropped 5; count of bases not matched to a gene: 4. CDR1 SNHLY and CDR2 FYNNEI come from the germline V gene. The CDR3 sequence is 13 residues long. The CDR3 coding sequence is TGTGCCAGCGGAAGGACTAGCGACAATGAGCAGTTCTTC. Translated, it gives CASGRTSDNEQFF.

This clonotype was recorded a few times. The chain carries TRBV10-3 and TRBJ2-5, with 8 bases fitting TRBD2. Germline-derived CDR1 and CDR2 are ENHRY and SYGVKD. The CDR3 spans 15 residues. V dropped 4 bases and J dropped 5; count of bases not matched to a gene: 9. In DNA, the CDR3 is TGTGCCATCAGTGCTACCCGACTAGCGTCCGAGACCCAGTACTTC. The encoded protein is CAISATRLASETQYF.

This clonotype has a handful of counts. The chain combines TRBV2 with TRBJ1-2; 9 positions agree with TRBD1. Losses at the gene ends were 5 bases for V and 6 bases for J; bases not matched to a gene: 10. The CDR3 runs 15 residues. The V gene's germline CDR1 is SNHLY and CDR2 FYNNEI. The CDR3 loop is CASSLPGWTGDGYTF. The DNA of the CDR3 is TGTGCCAGCAGTCTCCCCGGTTGGACAGGGGATGGCTACACCTTC. The full variable domain, in which reference TRBV2 and TRBJ1-2 provide the parts outside the CDR3, is EPEVTQTPSHQVTQMGQEVILRCVPISNHLYFYWYRQILGQKVEFLVSFYNNEISEKSEIFDDQFSVERPDGSNFTLKIRSTKLEDSAMYFCASSLPGWTGDGYTFGSGTRLTVV.

The chain links TRBV2 to TRBJ1-6; perhaps TRBD1 as D (6 bases). Trimming took 4 bases from V and 9 from J, leaving 16 bases between them. CDR3 length equals 15 residues. Germline CDR1 SNHLY, CDR2 FYNNEI. The CDR3 loop is CASSVGQMGSSPLHF. The CDR3 DNA follows: TGTGCCAGCAGTGTGGGACAAATGGGTAGTTCACCCCTCCACTTT.

This chain links TRBV7-8 with TRBJ2-2; 15 bases align to TRBD2. Germline CDR1 reads SGHVS; CDR2 reads FQNEAQ. The CDR3 extends over 16 amino acids. The trim removed 5 bases at V and 7 bases at J, leaving 5 bases unmatched. The CDR3 loop reads CASSPGLAGGFGELFF. CDR3 coding DNA: TGTGCCAGCAGCCCGGGACTAGCGGGGGGCTTCGGGGAGCTGTTTTTT. Drawing the rest from reference TRBV7-8 and TRBJ2-2, the complete variable domain is GAGVSQSPRYKVAKRGQDVALRCDPISGHVSLFWYQQALGQGPEFLTYFQNEAQLDKSGLPSDRFFAERPEGSVSTLKIQRTQQEDSAVYLCASSPGLAGGFGELFFGEGSRLTVL.